The entry below gives a single T cell receptor (beta chain) sequence along with its context. Its antigen is not known. The data stem from a study of beta chain features in type 1 diabetes. Whole-study findings and limits: When Type 1 diabetes patients were examined, their TCRB CDR3s proved moderately but significantly shorter in all four CD4+ subsets. At VDJ recombination sites, type 1 diabetes patients had fewer insertions and more deleted nucleotides.

Germline assignment: CDR1 SQVTM and CDR2 ANQGSEA. V shed 8 bases and J shed 0 bases, with 10 bases lying between them. CDR3 length: 13 amino acids. The collection from each donor was one heparinised blood draw averaging approximately 110 mL. Isolated RNA was reverse transcribed in full, so expressed TCRB transcripts were sequenced. Profiled with immunoSEQ multiplex PCR; TCRdb holds only in-frame clones, not every one. This sample yields hundreds of thousands of clones, of which roughly an eighth are seen a single time; around 0.022% belongs to the top ten. The sequencing sample was made of naive CD4+ T cells from blood. V usage is TRBV29-1 and J usage is TRBJ1-4, with TRBD1 as a possible D gene (6 bases). The origin of this receptor is a man aged 18-30 years with type 1 diabetes. This chain's CDR3 is CSMRQATNEKLFF. In DNA form, the CDR3 reads TGCAGCATGAGACAGGCAACTAATGAAAAACTGTTTTTT.